This T cell receptor beta chain was profiled in a study of HIV-infected patients and healthy controls. cDNA was made from approximately 500 ng RNA using alpha and beta constant primers. Using multiplexing indices, alpha and beta chain libraries were generated apart by chain-specific third strand synthesis. The cDNA received a 5' RACE adapter containing a random hexamer plus an SP2 sequencing primer site. TCRdb processed the 5' RACE reads anew with MiXCR; each CDR3 protein has one entry. The sample holds 10,000 to 15,000 distinct CDR3 sequences, about a tenth seen once. Whole blood was used without fractionation, so all unsorted peripheral T cells were included. V was shortened by 5 bases and J by 8 bases, with 10 bases between the two germline ends. CDR1 and CDR2 from the germline V gene are LGHDT and YNNKEL (reference sequence). The CDR3 is made up of 13 amino acids.

This TCR was sampled from an adult with HIV infection. The donor label of this sample is uncertain. The genes are TRBV3-1 and TRBJ1-6; D unclear. The source was blood, collected before antiretroviral therapy. The CDR3 is CASSEGRYSPLHF. The CDR3 DNA reads as TGTGCCAGCAGCGAAGGCAGATATTCACCCCTCCACTTT.